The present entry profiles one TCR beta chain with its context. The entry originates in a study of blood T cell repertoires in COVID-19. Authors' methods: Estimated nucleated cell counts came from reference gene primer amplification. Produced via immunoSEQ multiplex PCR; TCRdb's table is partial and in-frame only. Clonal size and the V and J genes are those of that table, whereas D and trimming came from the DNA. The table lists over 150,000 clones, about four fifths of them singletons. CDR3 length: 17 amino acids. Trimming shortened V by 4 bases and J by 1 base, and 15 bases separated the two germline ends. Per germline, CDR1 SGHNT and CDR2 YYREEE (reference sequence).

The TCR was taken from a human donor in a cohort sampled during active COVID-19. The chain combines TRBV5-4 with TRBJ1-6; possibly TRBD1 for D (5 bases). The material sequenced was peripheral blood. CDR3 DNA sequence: TGTGCCAGCAGCCCGGACCCCCGGGGGTCCTATAATTCACCCCTCCACTTT. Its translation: CASSPDPRGSYNSPLHF.